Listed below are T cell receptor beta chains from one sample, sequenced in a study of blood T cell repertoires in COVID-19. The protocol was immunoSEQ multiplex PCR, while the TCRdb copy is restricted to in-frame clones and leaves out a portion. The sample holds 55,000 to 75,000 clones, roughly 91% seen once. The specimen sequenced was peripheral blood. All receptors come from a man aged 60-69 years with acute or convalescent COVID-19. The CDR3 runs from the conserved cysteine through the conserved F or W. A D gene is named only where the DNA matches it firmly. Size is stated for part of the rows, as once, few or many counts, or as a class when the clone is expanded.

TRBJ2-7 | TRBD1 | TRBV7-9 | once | CASSRGQGGIYEQYF | TGTGCCAGCAGCCGAGGACAGGGAGGAATCTACGAGCAGTACTTC
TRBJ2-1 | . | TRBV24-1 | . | CATSEVRGSYNEQFF | TGTGCCACCAGTGAGGTCAGGGGCTCCTACAATGAGCAGTTCTTC
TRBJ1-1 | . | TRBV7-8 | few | CASSLGSLGANTEAFF | TGTGCCAGCAGCTTAGGATCCCTAGGGGCGAACACTGAAGCTTTCTTT
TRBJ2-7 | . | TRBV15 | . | CATSRVSKTGVYEQYF | TGTGCCACCAGCAGAGTTTCCAAAACAGGAGTCTACGAGCAGTACTTC
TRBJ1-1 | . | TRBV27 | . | CASSLAGLNTEAFF | TGTGCCAGCAGTTTAGCAGGGCTGAACACTGAAGCTTTCTTT
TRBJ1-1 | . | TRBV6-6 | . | CASIGKSGTEAFF | TGTGCCAGCATTGGGAAATCGGGGACTGAAGCTTTCTTT
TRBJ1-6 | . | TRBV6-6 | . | CASSQLKLTEINSPLHF | TGTGCCAGCAGTCAACTCAAGTTGACAGAGATTAATTCACCCCTCCACTTT
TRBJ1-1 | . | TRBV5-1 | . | CASSLATRAGENTEAFF | TGCGCCAGCAGCTTGGCAACGCGGGCAGGGGAGAACACTGAAGCTTTCTTT
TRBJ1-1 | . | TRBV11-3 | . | CASSFHPGVTEAFF | TGTGCCAGCAGCTTTCATCCAGGGGTCACTGAAGCTTTCTTT
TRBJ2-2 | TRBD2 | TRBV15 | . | CATSFRLAGNTGELFF | TGTGCCACCAGCTTCCGACTAGCGGGGAACACCGGGGAGCTGTTTTTT
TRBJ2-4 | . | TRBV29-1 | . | CSVGTGVHFLAKNIQYF | TGCAGCGTTGGTACGGGGGTCCATTTTCTAGCCAAAAACATTCAGTACTTC
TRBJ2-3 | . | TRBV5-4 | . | CASSLGGAYTDTQYF | TGTGCCAGCAGCTTAGGGGGGGCGTACACAGATACGCAGTATTTT
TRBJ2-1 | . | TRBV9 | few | CASSVSGDGEQFF | TGTGCCAGCAGCGTAAGTGGAGACGGGGAGCAGTTCTTC
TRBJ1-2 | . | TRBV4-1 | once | CASSQEHRATYGYTF | TGCGCCAGCAGCCAAGAACACAGGGCCACCTATGGCTACACCTTC
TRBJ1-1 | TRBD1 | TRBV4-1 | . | CASSLAGQGGTEAFF | TGCGCCAGCAGCCTAGCGGGACAGGGAGGGACTGAAGCTTTCTTT
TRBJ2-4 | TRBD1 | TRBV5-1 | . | CASSYGTVGNIQYF | TGCGCCAGCAGCTACGGGACAGTGGGAAACATTCAGTACTTC
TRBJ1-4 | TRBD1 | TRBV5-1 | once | CASSRDRPQEKLFF | TGCGCCAGCAGCCGGGACAGGCCCCAGGAAAAACTGTTTTTT
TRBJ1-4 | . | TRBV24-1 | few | CATSDAAGDGEKLFF | TGTGCCACCAGTGATGCTGCGGGGGATGGTGAAAAACTGTTTTTT
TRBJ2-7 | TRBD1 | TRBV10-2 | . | CASRNDRGGYGAGYEQYF | TGCGCCAGCAGGAACGACAGGGGCGGTTACGGTGCGGGATACGAGCAGTACTTC
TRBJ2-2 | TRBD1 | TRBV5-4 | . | CASSLIQGAMPGELFF | TGTGCCAGCAGCTTGATCCAGGGGGCGATGCCCGGGGAGCTGTTTTTT
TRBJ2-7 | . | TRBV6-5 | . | CASRGTEPVYEQYF | TGTGCCAGCAGAGGAACAGAGCCTGTCTACGAGCAGTACTTC
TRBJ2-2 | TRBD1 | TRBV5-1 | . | CASSFTRPGTGYTGELFF | TGCGCCAGCAGCTTTACCCGCCCCGGGACAGGGTACACCGGGGAGCTGTTTTTT
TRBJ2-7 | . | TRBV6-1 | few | CASSEPFTGKWSYEQYF | TGTGCCAGCAGTGAACCGTTTACAGGGAAGTGGTCCTACGAGCAGTACTTC
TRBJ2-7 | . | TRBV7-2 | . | CASSLDLGFYEQYF | TGTGCCAGCAGCTTAGATCTTGGCTTCTACGAGCAGTACTTC
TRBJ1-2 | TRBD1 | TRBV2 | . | CASSRQGAGGYTF | TGTGCCAGCAGTAGACAGGGGGCTGGAGGCTACACCTTC
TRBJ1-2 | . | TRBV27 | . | CASSSGSPAYGYTF | TGTGCCAGCAGTTCCGGGAGCCCGGCCTATGGCTACACCTTC
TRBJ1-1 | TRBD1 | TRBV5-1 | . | CASSLLPQGPNTEAFF | TGCGCCAGCAGCTTGTTACCACAGGGGCCGAACACTGAAGCTTTCTTT
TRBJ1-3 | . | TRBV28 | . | CASRLGQSVGNTIYF | TGTGCCAGCAGACTCGGACAATCGGTTGGAAACACCATATATTTT
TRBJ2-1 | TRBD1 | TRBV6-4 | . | CASTRTGYNEQFF | TGTGCCAGCACTCGGACAGGGTACAATGAGCAGTTCTTC
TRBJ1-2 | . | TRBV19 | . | CASSGQINNYGYTF | TGTGCCAGCAGTGGACAAATTAATAACTATGGCTACACCTTC
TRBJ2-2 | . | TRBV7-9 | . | CASSALTVSNTGELFF | TGTGCCAGCAGCGCATTGACAGTCTCGAACACCGGGGAGCTGTTTTTT
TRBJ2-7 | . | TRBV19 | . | CASSSAGGVLFEQYF | TGTGCCAGTAGTTCGGCAGGAGGGGTTTTGTTCGAGCAGTACTTC